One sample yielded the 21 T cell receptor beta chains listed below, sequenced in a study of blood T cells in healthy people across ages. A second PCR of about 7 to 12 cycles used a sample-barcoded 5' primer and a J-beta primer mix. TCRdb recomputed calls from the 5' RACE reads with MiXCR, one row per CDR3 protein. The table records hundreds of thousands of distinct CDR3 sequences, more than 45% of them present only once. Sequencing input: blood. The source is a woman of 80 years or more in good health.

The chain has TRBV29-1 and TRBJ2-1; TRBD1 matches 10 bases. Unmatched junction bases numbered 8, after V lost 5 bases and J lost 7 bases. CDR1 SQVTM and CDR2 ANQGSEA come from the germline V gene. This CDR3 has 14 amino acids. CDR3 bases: TGCAGCGTTACAACGGGGACAGGGGTGAATGAGCAGTTCTTC. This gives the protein CSVTTGTGVNEQFF.

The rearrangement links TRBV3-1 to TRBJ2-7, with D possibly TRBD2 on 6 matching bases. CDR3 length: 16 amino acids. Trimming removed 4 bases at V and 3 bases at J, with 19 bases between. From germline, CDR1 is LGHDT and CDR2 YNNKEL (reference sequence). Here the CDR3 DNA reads TGTGCCAGCAGCCCCCGGGGAGGAAACTATTACTACGAGCAGTACTTC. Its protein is CASSPRGGNYYYEQYF.

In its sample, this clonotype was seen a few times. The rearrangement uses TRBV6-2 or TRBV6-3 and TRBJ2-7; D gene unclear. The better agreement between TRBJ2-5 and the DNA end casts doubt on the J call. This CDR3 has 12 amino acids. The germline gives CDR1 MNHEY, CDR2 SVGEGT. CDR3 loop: CASSSAGQTQYF. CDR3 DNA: TGTGCCAGCAGTTCTGCCGGGCAGACCCAGTACTTC.

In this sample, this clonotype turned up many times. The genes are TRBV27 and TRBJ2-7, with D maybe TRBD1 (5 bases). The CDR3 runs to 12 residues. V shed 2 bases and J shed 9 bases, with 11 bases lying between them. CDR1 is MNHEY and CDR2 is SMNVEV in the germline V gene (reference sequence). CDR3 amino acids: CASSLQGVVQYF. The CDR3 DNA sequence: TGTGCCAGCAGTTTACAGGGTGTAGTGCAGTACTTC.

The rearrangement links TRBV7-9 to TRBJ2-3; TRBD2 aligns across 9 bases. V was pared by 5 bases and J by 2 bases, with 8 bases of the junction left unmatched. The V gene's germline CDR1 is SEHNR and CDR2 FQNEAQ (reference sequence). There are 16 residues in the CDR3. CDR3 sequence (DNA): TGTGCCAGCAGCACGCCCCCGGGACTAGCCACAGATACGCAGTATTTT. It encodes CASSTPPGLATDTQYF.

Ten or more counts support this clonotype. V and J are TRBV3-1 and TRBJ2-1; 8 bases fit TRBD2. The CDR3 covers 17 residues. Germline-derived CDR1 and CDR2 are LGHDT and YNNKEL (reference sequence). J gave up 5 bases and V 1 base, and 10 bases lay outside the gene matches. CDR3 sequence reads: CASSQALSGRRNNEQFF. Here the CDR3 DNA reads TGTGCCAGCAGCCAAGCCCTAAGCGGGAGACGGAACAATGAGCAGTTCTTC.

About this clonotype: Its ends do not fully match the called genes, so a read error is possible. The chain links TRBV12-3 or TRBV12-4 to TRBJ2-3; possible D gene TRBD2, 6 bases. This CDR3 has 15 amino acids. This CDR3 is CASSPRRARTDTEYF. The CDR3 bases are TGTGCCAGCAGTCCTAGGAGGGCAAGAACAGATACGGAGTATTTT.

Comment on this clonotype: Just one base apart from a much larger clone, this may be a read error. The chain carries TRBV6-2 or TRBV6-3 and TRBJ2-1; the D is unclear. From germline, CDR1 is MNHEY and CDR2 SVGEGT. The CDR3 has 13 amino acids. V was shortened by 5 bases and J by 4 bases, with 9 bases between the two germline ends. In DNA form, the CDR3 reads TGTGCCAGCAGTGACGTCCTTTACAATGAGCAGTTCTTC. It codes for CASSDVLYNEQFF.

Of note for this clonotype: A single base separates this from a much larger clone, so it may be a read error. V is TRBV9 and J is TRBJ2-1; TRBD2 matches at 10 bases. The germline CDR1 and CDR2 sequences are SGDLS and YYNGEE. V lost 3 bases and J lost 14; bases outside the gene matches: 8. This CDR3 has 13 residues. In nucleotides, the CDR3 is TGTGCCAGCAGCGGGCTAGCGGGAGAGGAGGAGTTCTTC. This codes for CASSGLAGEEEFF.

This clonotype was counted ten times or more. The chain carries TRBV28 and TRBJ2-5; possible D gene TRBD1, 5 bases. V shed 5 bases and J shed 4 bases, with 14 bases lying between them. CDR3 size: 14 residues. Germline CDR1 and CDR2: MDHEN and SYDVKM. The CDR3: CASSPRGRGETQYF. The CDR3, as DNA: TGTGCCAGCAGTCCCCGAGGAAGGGGAGAGACCCAGTACTTC.

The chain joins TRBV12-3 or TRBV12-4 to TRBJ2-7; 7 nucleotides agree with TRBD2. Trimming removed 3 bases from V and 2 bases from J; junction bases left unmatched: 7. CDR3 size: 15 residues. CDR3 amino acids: CASSLGTGTTYEQYF. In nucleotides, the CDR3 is TGTGCCAGCAGTTTGGGGACCGGGACTACCTACGAGCAGTACTTC.

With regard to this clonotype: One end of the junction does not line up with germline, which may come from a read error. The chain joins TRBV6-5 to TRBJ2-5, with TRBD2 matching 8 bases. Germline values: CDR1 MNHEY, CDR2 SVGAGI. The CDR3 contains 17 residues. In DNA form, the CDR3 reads TGTGCCAGCCGTTACGGTCGATGGCCTAGCGGGCAAGAGACCCAGTACTTC. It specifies CASRYGRWPSGQETQYF.

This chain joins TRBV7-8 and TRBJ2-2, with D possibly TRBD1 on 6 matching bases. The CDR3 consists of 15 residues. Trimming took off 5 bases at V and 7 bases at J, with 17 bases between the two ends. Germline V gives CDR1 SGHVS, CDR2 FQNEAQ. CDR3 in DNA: TGTGCCAGCAGCCGATCTACAGGGCTTAACGGGGAGCTGTTTTTT. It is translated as CASSRSTGLNGELFF.

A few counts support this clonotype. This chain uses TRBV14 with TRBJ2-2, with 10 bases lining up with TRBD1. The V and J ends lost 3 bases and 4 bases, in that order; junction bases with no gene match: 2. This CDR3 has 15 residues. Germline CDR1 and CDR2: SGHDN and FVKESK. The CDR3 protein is CASSHRTGGTGELFF. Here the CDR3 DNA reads TGTGCCAGCAGCCACAGGACAGGGGGCACCGGGGAGCTGTTTTTT. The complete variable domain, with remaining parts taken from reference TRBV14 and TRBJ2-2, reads EAGVTQFPSHSVIEKGQTVTLRCDPISGHDNLYWYRRVMGKEIKFLLHFVKESKQDESGMPNNRFLAERTGGTYSTLKVQPAELEDSGVYFCASSHRTGGTGELFFGEGSRLTVL.

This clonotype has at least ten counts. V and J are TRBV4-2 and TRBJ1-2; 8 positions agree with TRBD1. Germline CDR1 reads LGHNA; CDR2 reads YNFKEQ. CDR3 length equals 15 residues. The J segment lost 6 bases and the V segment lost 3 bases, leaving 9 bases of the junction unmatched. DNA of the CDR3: TGTGCCAGCAGCCACACGGGACAGGTGGGGGATGGCTACACCTTC. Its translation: CASSHTGQVGDGYTF.

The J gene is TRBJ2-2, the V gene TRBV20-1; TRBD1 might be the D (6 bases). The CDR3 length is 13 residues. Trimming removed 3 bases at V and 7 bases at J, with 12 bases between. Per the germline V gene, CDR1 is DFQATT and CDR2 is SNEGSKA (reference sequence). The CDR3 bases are TGCAGTGCTAGGCGACAGGTTGGCGGGGAGCTGTTTTTT. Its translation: CSARRQVGGELFF.

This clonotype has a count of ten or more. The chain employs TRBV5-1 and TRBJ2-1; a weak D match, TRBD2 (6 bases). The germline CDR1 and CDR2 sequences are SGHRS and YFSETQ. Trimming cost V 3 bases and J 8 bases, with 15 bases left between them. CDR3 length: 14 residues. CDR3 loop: CASSSGGVRDEQFF. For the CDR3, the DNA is TGCGCCAGCAGCTCAGGAGGGGTACGGGATGAGCAGTTCTTC.

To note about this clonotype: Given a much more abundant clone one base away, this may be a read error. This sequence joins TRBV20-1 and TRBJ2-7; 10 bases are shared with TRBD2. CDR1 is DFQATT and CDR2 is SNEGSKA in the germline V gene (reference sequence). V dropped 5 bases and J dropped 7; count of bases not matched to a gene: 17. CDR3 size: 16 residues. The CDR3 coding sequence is TGCAGTGCTGGCCGCCCTGCTAGCGGGGGTAACAATGAGCAGTACTTC. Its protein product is CSAGRPASGGNNEQYF.

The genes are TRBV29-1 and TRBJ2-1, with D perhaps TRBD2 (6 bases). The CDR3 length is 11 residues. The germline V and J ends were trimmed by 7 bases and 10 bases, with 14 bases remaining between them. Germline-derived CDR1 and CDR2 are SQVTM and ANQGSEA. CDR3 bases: TGCAGCGCCTCCATACTAGCCGAGCAGTTCTTC. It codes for CSASILAEQFF.

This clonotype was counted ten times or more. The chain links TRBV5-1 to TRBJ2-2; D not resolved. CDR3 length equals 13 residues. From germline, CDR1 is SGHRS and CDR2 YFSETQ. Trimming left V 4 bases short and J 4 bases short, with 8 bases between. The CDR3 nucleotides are TGCGCCAGCAGCGTGGAAGGCACCGGGGAGCTGTTTTTT. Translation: CASSVEGTGELFF.

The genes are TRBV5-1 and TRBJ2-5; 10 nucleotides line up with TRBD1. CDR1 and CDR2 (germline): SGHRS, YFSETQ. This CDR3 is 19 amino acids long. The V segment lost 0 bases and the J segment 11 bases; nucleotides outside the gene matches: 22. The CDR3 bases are TGCGCCAGCAGCTTGGAGGGGACAGGGGCGATCGCTGTTAACAATGAGCAGTACTTC. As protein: CASSLEGTGAIAVNNEQYF.